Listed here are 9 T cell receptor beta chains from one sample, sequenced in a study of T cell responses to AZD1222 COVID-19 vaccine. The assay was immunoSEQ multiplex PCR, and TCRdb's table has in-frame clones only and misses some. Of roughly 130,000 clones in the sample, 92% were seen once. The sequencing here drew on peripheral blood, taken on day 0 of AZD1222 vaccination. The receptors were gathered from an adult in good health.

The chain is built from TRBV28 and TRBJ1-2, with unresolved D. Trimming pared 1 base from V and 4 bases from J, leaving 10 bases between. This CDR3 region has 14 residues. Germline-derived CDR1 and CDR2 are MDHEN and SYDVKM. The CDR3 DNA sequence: TGTGCCAGCAGTTTATTTATCGGTCGCTATGGCTACACCTTC. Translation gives CASSLFIGRYGYTF.

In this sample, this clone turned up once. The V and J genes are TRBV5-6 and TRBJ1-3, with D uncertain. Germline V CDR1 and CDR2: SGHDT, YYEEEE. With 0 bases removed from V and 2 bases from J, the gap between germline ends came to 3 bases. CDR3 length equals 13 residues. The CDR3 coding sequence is TGTGCCAGCAGCTTGGGGCCTGGAAACACCATATATTTT. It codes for CASSLGPGNTIYF.

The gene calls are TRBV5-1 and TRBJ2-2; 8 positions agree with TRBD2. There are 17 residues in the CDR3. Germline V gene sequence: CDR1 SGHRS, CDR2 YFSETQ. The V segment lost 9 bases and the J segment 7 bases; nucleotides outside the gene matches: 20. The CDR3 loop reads CATQVRGGRSGGGELFF. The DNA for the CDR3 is TGCGCCACCCAGGTTCGGGGCGGGAGGTCCGGCGGCGGGGAGCTGTTTTTT. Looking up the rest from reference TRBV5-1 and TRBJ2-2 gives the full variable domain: KAGVTQTPRYLIKTRGQQVTLSCSPISGHRSVSWYQQTPGQGLQFLFEYFSETQRNKGNFPGRFSGRQFSNSRSEMNVSTLELGDSALYLCATQVRGGRSGGGELFFGEGSRLTVL.

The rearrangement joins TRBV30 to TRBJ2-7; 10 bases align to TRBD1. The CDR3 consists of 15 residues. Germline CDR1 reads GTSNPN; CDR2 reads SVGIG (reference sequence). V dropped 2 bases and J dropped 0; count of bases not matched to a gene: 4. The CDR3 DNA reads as TGTGCCTGGAGTCTCGGGACAGGGGCCTCCTACGAGCAGTACTTC. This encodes CAWSLGTGASYEQYF.

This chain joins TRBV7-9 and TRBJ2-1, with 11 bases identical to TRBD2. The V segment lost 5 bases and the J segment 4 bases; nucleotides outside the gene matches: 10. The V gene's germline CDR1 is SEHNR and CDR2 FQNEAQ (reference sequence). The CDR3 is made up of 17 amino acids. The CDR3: CASSPIPTSGVYNEQFF. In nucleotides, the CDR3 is TGTGCCAGCAGCCCCATTCCGACTAGCGGGGTGTACAATGAGCAGTTCTTC.

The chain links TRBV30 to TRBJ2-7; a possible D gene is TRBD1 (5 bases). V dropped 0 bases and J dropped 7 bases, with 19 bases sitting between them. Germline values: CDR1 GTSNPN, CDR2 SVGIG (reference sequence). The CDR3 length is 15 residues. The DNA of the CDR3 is TGTGCCTGGAGTGTACCCGTGGGGCTTCATCGGGAGCAGTACTTC. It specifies CAWSVPVGLHREQYF. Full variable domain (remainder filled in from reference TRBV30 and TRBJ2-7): SQTIHQWPATLVQPVGSPLSLECTVEGTSNPNLYWYRQAAGRGLQLLFYSVGIGQISSEVPQNLSASRPQDRQFILSSKKLLLSDSGFYLCAWSVPVGLHREQYFGPGTRLTVT.

The CDR3 bases are TGTGCCACCAGCAGAGAAGGGACAGGCAATCAGCCCCAGCATTTT. This codes for CATSREGTGNQPQHF. The J gene is TRBJ1-5, the V gene TRBV15, with TRBD1 matching over 7 bases. Germline CDR1 reads LNHNV; CDR2 reads YYDKDF (reference sequence). CDR3 length: 15 residues. V trimming: 0 bases; J trimming: 2 bases; junction bases outside the gene matches: 1.

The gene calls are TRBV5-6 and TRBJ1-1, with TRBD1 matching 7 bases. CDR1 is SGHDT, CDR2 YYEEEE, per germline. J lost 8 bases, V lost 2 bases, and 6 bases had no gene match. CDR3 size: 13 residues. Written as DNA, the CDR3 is TGTGCCAGCAGCTTCCTGTACAGGGGCGAAGCTTTCTTT. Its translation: CASSFLYRGEAFF.

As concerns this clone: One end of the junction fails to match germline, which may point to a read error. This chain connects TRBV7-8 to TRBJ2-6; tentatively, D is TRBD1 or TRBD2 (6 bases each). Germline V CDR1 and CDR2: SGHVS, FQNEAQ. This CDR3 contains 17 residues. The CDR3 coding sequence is TGTGCCAGCAGGGCCAATAAGGGACACGAGGGGGGCAACGTCCTGACTTTC. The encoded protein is CASRANKGHEGGNVLTF.